These T cell receptor beta chains were read from a single sample in a study of blood T cell repertoires in COVID-19. Assay used: immunoSEQ multiplex PCR; TCRdb lists only in-frame clones, some missing. The table shows around 120,000 clones, with more than 60% occurring only once. The sample consisted of peripheral blood. These receptors all stem from a man aged 65-85 years with acute or convalescent COVID-19. Each CDR3 is given with its conserved first and last residue. Fields, in order: J gene, V gene, CDR3 protein.

J gene: TRBJ1-3; V gene: TRBV5-1; CDR3 protein: CASSPPGFGNTIYF
J gene: TRBJ1-5; V gene: TRBV18; CDR3 protein: CASSPDGQGNQPQHF
J gene: TRBJ1-5; V gene: TRBV6-1; CDR3 protein: CATRQDYSNQPQHF
J gene: TRBJ2-2; V gene: TRBV19; CDR3 protein: CASSIATSGGPGELFF
J gene: TRBJ2-2; V gene: TRBV18; CDR3 protein: CASSSNRGNTGELFF
J gene: TRBJ2-1; V gene: TRBV15; CDR3 protein: CATSSQLAGAGNEQFF
J gene: TRBJ2-1; V gene: TRBV7-2; CDR3 protein: CASSLAGAINEQFF
J gene: TRBJ1-5; V gene: TRBV4-1; CDR3 protein: CASSQDGLADQPQHF
J gene: TRBJ2-7; V gene: TRBV2; CDR3 protein: CASLGQDEQYF
J gene: TRBJ1-1; V gene: TRBV5-1; CDR3 protein: CASSPSGTKGTEAFF
J gene: TRBJ1-6; V gene: TRBV5-1; CDR3 protein: CASSIQGARDDSPLHF
J gene: TRBJ1-6; V gene: TRBV7-6; CDR3 protein: CASSARKNSPLHF
J gene: TRBJ1-2; V gene: TRBV5-1; CDR3 protein: CASSGQGEGYTF
J gene: TRBJ1-4; V gene: TRBV9; CDR3 protein: CASSLSLSNEKLFF
J gene: TRBJ1-3; V gene: TRBV3-1/TRBV3-2; CDR3 protein: CASSPYRTGTNTIYF
J gene: TRBJ2-3; V gene: TRBV25-1; CDR3 protein: CASSDPRTSGDTQYF
J gene: TRBJ2-5; V gene: TRBV15; CDR3 protein: CATAFYQETQYF
J gene: TRBJ1-3; V gene: TRBV6-6; CDR3 protein: CASSLTGSGNTIYF
J gene: TRBJ1-1; V gene: TRBV6-2/TRBV6-3; CDR3 protein: CASSPVTGATEAFF
J gene: TRBJ1-6; V gene: TRBV19; CDR3 protein: CASSAQGVGSPLHF
J gene: TRBJ1-2; V gene: TRBV7-9; CDR3 protein: CASGGVGTTNYGYTF
J gene: TRBJ2-7; V gene: TRBV4-3; CDR3 protein: CASSRGGQASYEQYF
J gene: TRBJ1-2; V gene: TRBV5-1; CDR3 protein: CASSLAGRLSGGYTF
J gene: TRBJ2-1; V gene: TRBV6-5; CDR3 protein: CASRGRDNEQFF
J gene: TRBJ1-4; V gene: TRBV5-1; CDR3 protein: CASSLAGYEKLFF
J gene: TRBJ2-7; V gene: TRBV11-2; CDR3 protein: CASSLEGGGFSYEQYF
J gene: TRBJ1-2; V gene: TRBV27; CDR3 protein: CASSSVGHGYTF
J gene: TRBJ2-7; V gene: TRBV4-2; CDR3 protein: CASSQASLYEQYF
J gene: TRBJ2-2; V gene: TRBV24-1; CDR3 protein: CATSGRGLAGKNTGELFF
J gene: TRBJ2-1; V gene: TRBV28; CDR3 protein: CASSLWAGGEGNEQFF
J gene: TRBJ2-2; V gene: TRBV9; CDR3 protein: CASSTGTVPGELFF
J gene: TRBJ1-1; V gene: TRBV18; CDR3 protein: CASSPHPVNTEAFF
J gene: TRBJ1-4; V gene: TRBV5-1; CDR3 protein: CASSLAQQGRKLFF
J gene: TRBJ2-4; V gene: TRBV6-1; CDR3 protein: CASSESPENIQYF
J gene: TRBJ1-6; V gene: TRBV2; CDR3 protein: CASSPQGPRGEPLHF
J gene: TRBJ2-7; V gene: TRBV5-4; CDR3 protein: CASSPRASGQGHVYEQYF
J gene: TRBJ1-1; V gene: TRBV12-3/TRBV12-4; CDR3 protein: CASRSTGNTEAFF
J gene: TRBJ1-2; V gene: TRBV12-3/TRBV12-4; CDR3 protein: CASSFSRVGGYTF
J gene: TRBJ1-2; V gene: TRBV3-1/TRBV3-2; CDR3 protein: CASSQRQGDGYTF
J gene: TRBJ1-1; V gene: TRBV10-3; CDR3 protein: CASKQGLNTEAFF
J gene: TRBJ2-6; V gene: TRBV7-9; CDR3 protein: CAKEEGQSGANVLTF
J gene: TRBJ1-2; V gene: TRBV9; CDR3 protein: CASSGTGTGVEGYTF
J gene: TRBJ1-5; V gene: TRBV12-3/TRBV12-4; CDR3 protein: CASSQGMNQPQHF
J gene: TRBJ1-6; V gene: TRBV19; CDR3 protein: CASSIEDRYNSPLHF
J gene: TRBJ2-5; V gene: TRBV18; CDR3 protein: CASSPRQGETQYF
J gene: TRBJ2-1; V gene: TRBV10-3; CDR3 protein: CAISDSLTSSYNEQFF